A single sample gave rise to the 22 T cell receptor beta chains below, sequenced in a study of cytomegalovirus exposure and HLA in healthy donors. Primers included in the PCR were 60 Vbeta and 13 Jbeta primers. Libraries were prepared by immunoSEQ multiplex PCR; TCRdb keeps only in-frame clonotypes and omits some of them. The sample records around 100,000 clones, approximately 77% being singletons. Sequences were obtained from PBMCs. The receptor set was obtained from a male donor in good health and CMV-seropositive.

The chain joins TRBV6-6 to TRBJ2-1; TRBD2 matches at 11 bases. This CDR3 is 16 amino acids long. After removal of 4 bases from V and 4 bases from J, the junction contained 6 bases not matched to a gene. Germline V gives CDR1 MNHNY, CDR2 SVGAGI (reference sequence). CDR3 nucleotides: TGTGCCAGCAGTTCCTTGCTAGCGGGAGGTTACAATGAGCAGTTCTTC. Translating gives CASSSLLAGGYNEQFF.

As regards this clone: The identical CDR3 is also encoded by other nucleotide sequences in the sample. The rearrangement links TRBV11-2 to TRBJ2-7, with 8 positions matching TRBD1. V shed 3 bases, J shed 1 base, and the junction held 2 bases outside the gene matches. CDR3 length: 14 residues. The germline CDR1 and CDR2 sequences are SGHAT and FQNNGV. The CDR3: CASSFGTGSYEQYF. CDR3 DNA: TGTGCCAGCAGCTTCGGGACAGGATCCTACGAGCAGTACTTC.

The rearrangement joins TRBV18 to TRBJ2-4, with D possibly matching TRBD1 (5 bases). The CDR3 is made up of 14 amino acids. Germline CDR1 and CDR2: KGHSH and LQKENI. Trimming took 0 bases from V and 11 from J, leaving 14 bases between them. CDR3 protein: CASSPPAGHPVQYF. In DNA, the CDR3 is TGTGCCAGCTCACCACCTGCAGGGCATCCGGTTCAGTACTTC.

The J gene is TRBJ2-7, the V gene TRBV19, with D perhaps matching TRBD2 (7 bases). With 4 bases removed from V and 3 bases from J, the gap between germline ends came to 19 bases. The germline V gene encodes CDR1 LNHDA and CDR2 SQIVND (reference sequence). This CDR3 has 16 residues. The DNA for the CDR3 is TGTGCCAGTAGTAGGTTTGGGGGCGGGAGTGACTACGAGCAGTACTTC. Translated: CASSRFGGGSDYEQYF. The complete variable domain, with remaining parts taken from reference TRBV19 and TRBJ2-7, reads DGGITQSPKYLFRKEGQNVTLSCEQNLNHDAMYWYRQDPGQGLRLIYYSQIVNDFQKGDIAEGYSVSREKKESFPLTVTSAQKNPTAFYLCASSRFGGGSDYEQYFGPGTRLTVT.

The chain joins TRBV6-4 to TRBJ2-7, with no clear D. Germline-derived CDR1 and CDR2 are MRHNA and SNTAGT. The CDR3 is 12 amino acids. The germline V and J ends were trimmed by 0 bases and 6 bases, with 6 bases remaining between them. CDR3 loop: CASSDSALEQYF. CDR3 nucleotide sequence: TGTGCCAGCAGTGACTCAGCACTCGAGCAGTACTTC.

The chain uses TRBV19 and TRBJ1-1; 9 bases are shared with TRBD1. The CDR3 consists of 14 residues. Looked up from germline, CDR1 is LNHDA and CDR2 is SQIVND (reference sequence). Trimming took 4 bases from V and 5 from J; bases not matched to a gene: 5. This CDR3 is CASSKDRGRTEAFF. CDR3 nucleotide sequence: TGTGCCAGTAGTAAGGACAGGGGAAGAACTGAAGCTTTCTTT.

The V gene is TRBV5-1, the J gene TRBJ2-7, with TRBD2 as a possible D gene (5 bases). V was trimmed by 4 bases and J by 0 bases, leaving 11 bases between them. The CDR3 spans 14 residues. Germline loops: CDR1 SGHRS, CDR2 YFSETQ. The chain's CDR3 is CASSGSSGSYEQYF. Here the CDR3 DNA reads TGCGCCAGCAGCGGGTCAAGCGGCTCCTACGAGCAGTACTTC.

This clone was counted between two and nine times. V usage is TRBV5-1 and J usage is TRBJ2-3, with a weak D call TRBD1 (8 bases). CDR1 is SGHRS, CDR2 YFSETQ, per germline. The CDR3 length is 15 residues. Trimming cost V 5 bases and J 0 bases, with 13 bases left between them. The CDR3 spells CASRTQGGSTDTQYF. CDR3 DNA sequence: TGCGCCAGCAGGACACAGGGGGGGAGCACAGATACGCAGTATTTT. Looking up the rest from reference TRBV5-1 and TRBJ2-3 gives the full variable domain: KAGVTQTPRYLIKTRGQQVTLSCSPISGHRSVSWYQQTPGQGLQFLFEYFSETQRNKGNFPGRFSGRQFSNSRSEMNVSTLELGDSALYLCASRTQGGSTDTQYFGPGTRLTVL.

The chain couples TRBV7-9 to TRBJ2-1; TRBD2 agrees at 11 bases. CDR3 length equals 17 residues. CDR1 is SEHNR and CDR2 is FQNEAQ in the germline V gene (reference sequence). With V trimmed by 8 bases and J by 1 base, 10 bases remained unmatched. In nucleotides, the CDR3 is TGTGCCAGCGTGACTAGCGGGAACACTCCTTCCTACAATGAGCAGTTCTTC. Translated: CASVTSGNTPSYNEQFF.

The rearrangement links TRBV19 to TRBJ2-1; possible D gene TRBD1, 6 bases. Germline V lookup: CDR1 LNHDA, CDR2 SQIVND (reference sequence). V was shortened by 1 base and J by 2 bases, with 9 bases between the two germline ends. The CDR3 spans 15 residues. For the CDR3, the DNA is TGTGCCAGTAGTATAGGCAGGGGAGCCTACAATGAGCAGTTCTTC. Amino acid sequence: CASSIGRGAYNEQFF.

This clone was counted only a few times. V and J are TRBV5-6 and TRBJ2-7; D is perhaps TRBD1 (7 bases). The V gene's germline CDR1 is SGHDT and CDR2 YYEEEE. The CDR3 has 13 residues. V lost 6 bases, J lost 5 bases, and 15 bases lay in between. CDR3 protein: CASTAGQYNEQYF. The CDR3 DNA sequence: TGTGCCAGCACCGCGGGACAGTATAACGAGCAGTACTTC.

The rearrangement links TRBV19 to TRBJ2-3; 7 bases align to TRBD2. J was trimmed by 6 bases and V by 6 bases; bases with no gene match: 12. The CDR3 is made up of 15 amino acids. Germline assignment: CDR1 LNHDA and CDR2 SQIVND (reference sequence). The CDR3 DNA reads TGTGCCAGTAGGACCACTAGCGCCCCGGCGGATACGCAGTATTTT. It specifies CASRTTSAPADTQYF.

This clone has only a few counts. CDR3 in amino acids: CASSQDGTGDPRGTGVNEQYF. The CDR3 region has the DNA TGCGCCAGCAGTCAGGACGGGACAGGGGACCCCAGGGGGACGGGAGTGAACGAGCAGTACTTC. The V and J genes are TRBV23-1 and TRBJ2-7; 10 bases line up with TRBD1. TRBV23-1 is reported as an ORF; its role is uncertain. V shed 3 bases and J 5 bases; nucleotides not matched to a gene: 25. This CDR3 comprises 21 residues.

V gene TRBV28 combines with J gene TRBJ1-3; D may be TRBD1 (5 bases). The CDR3 loop spans 14 amino acids. The germline V gene has CDR1 MDHEN and CDR2 SYDVKM. Trimming removed 6 bases at V and 1 base at J, with 10 bases between. In nucleotides, the CDR3 is TGTGCCAGCAGCAGTGGGGGGTCTGGAAACACCATATATTTT. Its translation is CASSSGGSGNTIYF.

This clone was seen only a few times. The chain couples TRBV19 to TRBJ1-1; TRBD1 aligns across 7 bases. The V segment lost 4 bases and the J segment 0 bases; nucleotides outside the gene matches: 2. Germline V lookup: CDR1 LNHDA, CDR2 SQIVND (reference sequence). The CDR3 extends over 14 amino acids. In DNA, the CDR3 is TGTGCCAGTAGTACAGACAGGGTGAACACTGAAGCTTTCTTT. Its protein is CASSTDRVNTEAFF.

The CDR3 loop reads CASSRDYSGTQYF. For the CDR3, the DNA is TGTGCCAGCAGTCGGGACTATAGTGGGACCCAGTACTTC. V gene TRBV2 combines with J gene TRBJ2-5; 7 nucleotides align to TRBD2. Germline V gene data show CDR1 as SNHLY and CDR2 as FYNNEI. The length of the CDR3 is 13 residues. Losses at the gene ends were 5 bases for V and 7 bases for J; bases not matched to a gene: 7.

V gene TRBV10-3 combines with J gene TRBJ1-5; 8 nucleotides agree with TRBD1. The CDR3 has 14 residues. CDR1 ENHRY and CDR2 SYGVKD come from the germline V gene. V dropped 3 bases and J dropped 3; count of bases not matched to a gene: 1. The CDR3 reads CAISDRGHNQPQHF. The DNA for the CDR3 is TGTGCCATCAGTGACAGGGGGCACAATCAGCCCCAGCATTTT.

This chain uses TRBV7-2 with TRBJ2-1; possibly TRBD2 for D (5 bases). CDR3 size: 13 residues. Trimming left V 2 bases short and J 6 bases short, with 8 bases between. Germline CDR1 and CDR2: SGHTA and FQGNSA. CDR3 residues: CASSLLAPNEQFF. The CDR3 coding sequence is TGTGCCAGCAGCTTACTAGCTCCCAATGAGCAGTTCTTC. The full variable domain, rest sourced from reference TRBV7-2 and TRBJ2-1, is GAGVSQSPSNKVTEKGKDVELRCDPISGHTALYWYRQSLGQGLEFLIYFQGNSAPDKSGLPSDRFSAERTGGSVSTLTIQRTQQEDSAVYLCASSLLAPNEQFFGPGTRLTVL.

This clone was counted between two and nine times. The J gene is TRBJ2-1, the V gene TRBV7-6; D is undetermined. V dropped 0 bases and J dropped 4 bases, with 4 bases sitting between them. Germline loops: CDR1 SGHVS, CDR2 FNYEAQ. The CDR3 sequence is 13 residues long. As DNA, the CDR3 is TGTGCCAGCAGCTTAGCCCTGTACAATGAGCAGTTCTTC. Translated: CASSLALYNEQFF.

This clone was detected only a few times. V usage is TRBV27 and J usage is TRBJ2-3; D gene ambiguous. Trimming shortened V by 4 bases and J by 1 base, and 9 bases separated the two germline ends. The CDR3 covers 14 residues. Germline V lookup: CDR1 MNHEY, CDR2 SMNVEV (reference sequence). The CDR3 DNA reads as TGTGCCAGCAGTTCAATTCGGGGCACAGATACGCAGTATTTT. It codes for CASSSIRGTDTQYF.

Written as DNA, the CDR3 is TGTGCCAGTAGTAGCCAGGCAAATCAGCCCCAGCATTTT. It codes for CASSSQANQPQHF. V usage is TRBV19 and J usage is TRBJ1-5; no definite D call. The CDR3 length is 13 residues. Trimming stripped 4 bases from V and 4 bases from J, with 8 bases between. CDR1 and CDR2 (germline): LNHDA, SQIVND (reference sequence).

This clone was counted a few times. The chain couples TRBV18 to TRBJ1-1; D perhaps matches TRBD1 (6 bases). The germline V gene encodes CDR1 KGHSH and CDR2 LQKENI. V was clipped by 5 bases and J by 1 base, with 8 bases between them. This CDR3 contains 13 residues. CDR3 sequence (DNA): TGTGCCAGCTCAGCGGGGGCGAACACTGAAGCTTTCTTT. It is translated as CASSAGANTEAFF.